This T cell receptor (beta chain) emerged from a study of cytomegalovirus exposure and HLA in healthy donors. Regarding the study as a whole: Roughly even sequencing depth across donors was the assumption behind the presence/absence analyses. Fewer N-insertions (relative to the approximately 670-donor mean) were reportedly seen in an Asian-associated ancestry cluster in a later analysis.

PCR employed 60 Vbeta and 13 Jbeta primers. The repertoire was sequenced with immunoSEQ multiplex PCR; TCRdb's copy has only in-frame clones and lacks some. The sample holds some 170,000 clones, around 81% seen once. As concerns this clone: No antigen is known for it.

This TCR was recovered from a woman between 18 and 29 years old in good health and CMV-seropositive. The specimen was PBMCs.

CDR3 amino acids: CASSLPNIGGAPLHF. The CDR3 region has the DNA TGTGCCAGCAGCCTGCCGAACATCGGGGGTGCACCCCTCCACTTT. The chain employs TRBV7-8 and TRBJ1-6, with TRBD1 as a possible D gene (5 bases). Germline V gene sequence: CDR1 SGHVS, CDR2 FQNEAQ. V lost 5 bases and J lost 11, with 19 bases in between. The length of the CDR3 is 15 residues.